The 27 T cell receptor beta chains in this list originate from one sample, sequenced in a study of metastatic and nonmetastatic thyroid tumors. There were no patients who had received any treatment before thyroid surgery. TCRdb re-called clones from the PCR reads using MiXCR. The data contain approximately 74,000 clones, 14% of them singletons. The specimen was blood. The receptors come from a male donor with papillary thyroid cancer or a benign thyroid nodule (not recorded which). Some clones in this sample may be carry-over from other donors' samples.

The chain joins TRBV18 to TRBJ2-6; no reliable D call. Looked up from germline, CDR1 is KGHSH and CDR2 is LQKENI. CDR3 length: 17 amino acids. Between the trimmed V and J ends, which lost 3 bases and 1 base, there was a span of 13 bases. The CDR3 reads CASSPSQFPSGANVLTF. CDR3 nucleotide sequence: TGTGCCAGCTCACCTTCCCAGTTTCCTTCTGGGGCCAACGTCCTGACTTTC.

This clone was seen ten or more times. J is TRBJ2-3 and V is TRBV11-2, with TRBD1 identical over 7 bases. Germline CDR1 reads SGHAT; CDR2 reads FQNNGV. The ends lost 5 bases at V and 2 bases at J; junction bases unmatched: 10. The CDR3 length is 16 residues. The CDR3 nucleotides are TGTGCCAGCAGCCCCCTCGGACAGGCCGTCACAGATACGCAGTATTTT. Its protein product is CASSPLGQAVTDTQYF.

This clone occurred many times. The gene calls are TRBV9 and TRBJ2-7; 10 bases line up with TRBD1. CDR1 SGDLS and CDR2 YYNGEE come from the germline V gene. V lost 0 bases and J lost 7; bases outside the gene matches: 7. This CDR3 is 15 amino acids long. CDR3: CASSVGGQGTGEQYF. For the CDR3, the DNA is TGTGCCAGCAGCGTAGGGGGACAGGGGACTGGAGAGCAGTACTTC.

Only a few counts were recorded for this clone. The chain has TRBV6-2 or TRBV6-3 and TRBJ1-2, with TRBD1 as a possible D gene (6 bases). Germline V lookup: CDR1 MNHEY, CDR2 SVGEGT. This CDR3 comprises 15 residues. Trimming took 5 bases from V and 7 from J, leaving 20 bases between them. The CDR3 here is CASSLRDTPYGGYTF. The CDR3 nucleotides read TGTGCCAGCAGTCTCCGGGACACGCCGTATGGTGGCTACACCTTC.

This clone was seen repeatedly, ten times or more. This chain joins TRBV19 and TRBJ2-2, with TRBD2 matching over 8 bases. The CDR3 loop spans 14 amino acids. Trimming cost V 10 bases and J 4 bases; bases outside gene matches: 8. Germline V lookup: CDR1 LNHDA, CDR2 SQIVND (reference sequence). The CDR3 is CATRRGARTGELFF. The CDR3 region has the DNA TGTGCCACACGGCGGGGGGCGCGCACCGGGGAGCTGTTTTTT.

In this sample, this clone turned up many times. V gene TRBV28 combines with J gene TRBJ2-7; D gene unclear. The germline V and J ends were trimmed by 5 bases and 4 bases, with 6 bases remaining between them. The CDR3 extends over 11 amino acids. Germline V gene data show CDR1 as MDHEN and CDR2 as SYDVKM. The CDR3 spells CASSVNYEQYF. In DNA, the CDR3 is TGTGCCAGCAGTGTCAATTACGAGCAGTACTTC.

This clone came up many times. One end of the junction does not line up with germline, which may come from a read error. The CDR3 loop reads CASGTGVREGF. The DNA for the CDR3 is TGTGCCAGCGGGACAGGGGTCCGGGAGGGCTTC. The rearrangement links TRBV28 to TRBJ1-2; TRBD1 matches 10 bases. This CDR3 spans 11 amino acids. The germline V gene encodes CDR1 MDHEN and CDR2 SYDVKM.

The sample holds many counts of this clone. The chain joins TRBV4-1 to TRBJ2-5, with 11 bases aligning to TRBD1. This CDR3 is built from 15 residues. With 1 base clipped from V and 4 bases from J, the junction kept 2 bases outside the gene matches. Germline CDR1 MGHRA, CDR2 YSYEKL. CDR3 bases: TGCGCCAGCAGCCAAGGGACAGGGGGCTTAGAGACCCAGTACTTC. Translating it yields CASSQGTGGLETQYF.

This clone was seen ten or more times. The chain combines TRBV6-5 with TRBJ1-4, with a possible D match to TRBD1 (6 bases). The V end lost 2 bases, the J end lost 7 bases, and 17 bases lay between the germline ends. CDR1 and CDR2 from the germline V gene are MNHEY and SVGAGI. This CDR3 is 16 amino acids long. CDR3 DNA: TGTGCCAGCAGTTACCTTAGGGGGGGCGAGAGTGAAAAACTGTTTTTT. Its translation: CASSYLRGGESEKLFF.

In its sample, this clone was seen many times. J is TRBJ1-6 and V is TRBV6-2 or TRBV6-3; D is possibly TRBD1 (6 bases). The V end lost 7 bases, the J end lost 7 bases, and 14 bases lay between the germline ends. This CDR3 comprises 14 residues. Germline V gene lookup returns CDR1 MNHEY and CDR2 SVGEGT. CDR3 sequence: CASKERGDNSPLHF. The DNA for the CDR3 is TGTGCCAGCAAAGAAAGGGGGGACAATTCACCCCTCCACTTT.

This clone has at least ten counts. CDR3 in DNA: TGTGCCGCCTGGAGGGGAGCCAATGAGCAGTTCTTC. It codes for CAAWRGANEQFF. The chain joins TRBV7-9 to TRBJ2-1, with D possibly matching TRBD2 (6 bases). The CDR3 covers 12 residues. Germline V lookup: CDR1 SEHNR, CDR2 FQNEAQ (reference sequence). V was clipped by 11 bases and J by 6 bases, with 14 bases between them.

In this sample, this clone turned up many times. The chain employs TRBV18 and TRBJ1-1, with 8 bases identical to TRBD1. V lost 4 bases to trimming and J lost 2 bases; unmatched junction nucleotides: 6. The CDR3 has 15 residues. Germline V gene data show CDR1 as KGHSH and CDR2 as LQKENI. The CDR3 bases are TGTGCCAGCTCACTAGGACAGGGTGGAAACACTGAAGCTTTCTTT. It yields the protein CASSLGQGGNTEAFF.

The J gene is TRBJ2-7, the V gene TRBV11-2; no firm D call. In germline, CDR1 is SGHAT, CDR2 FQNNGV. This CDR3 contains 16 residues. V lost 5 bases, J lost 4 bases, and 21 bases lay in between. The CDR3 sequence: CASSPGPPWGSYEQYF. The DNA of the CDR3 is TGTGCCAGCAGCCCTGGACCGCCATGGGGATCTTACGAGCAGTACTTC. The full variable domain, its missing parts supplied by reference TRBV11-2 and TRBJ2-7, is EAGVAQSPRYKIIEKRQSVAFWCNPISGHATLYWYQQILGQGPKLLIQFQNNGVVDDSQLPKDRFSAERLKGVDSTLKIQPAKLEDSAVYLCASSPGPPWGSYEQYFGPGTRLTVT.

This clone was seen many times. This rearrangement joins TRBV20-1 to TRBJ1-5, with TRBD1 matching over 9 bases. The V segment lost 6 bases and the J segment 7 bases; nucleotides outside the gene matches: 13. Looked up from germline, CDR1 is DFQATT and CDR2 is SNEGSKA (reference sequence). The length of the CDR3 is 15 residues. The chain's CDR3 is CSAQGGDRVKQPQHF. The CDR3 nucleotides are TGCAGTGCCCAAGGGGGGGACAGGGTTAAACAGCCCCAGCATTTT.

DNA of the CDR3: TGTGCCAGCAGCCACGTTGGGGGAGAGGGGTACTACGAGCAGTACTTC. It translates to CASSHVGGEGYYEQYF. The chain uses TRBV3-1 and TRBJ2-7; possibly TRBD1 or TRBD2 for D (5 bases each). Germline lookup yields CDR1 LGHDT and CDR2 YNNKEL (reference sequence). The V end was cut by 3 bases, the J end by 3 bases, with 18 bases between. The CDR3 is 16 amino acids.

This clone was observed at least ten times. The chain carries TRBV10-1 and TRBJ2-5; 7 bases agree with TRBD1. Trimming took 8 bases from V and 5 from J; bases not matched to a gene: 11. Germline V gene data show CDR1 as WNHNN and CDR2 as SYGVQD (reference sequence). The CDR3 totals 14 residues. The CDR3 DNA reads TGCGCCAGCGGATGGGCAGGGGGAAATGAGACCCAGTACTTC. Translation: CASGWAGGNETQYF.

This clone has ten or more counts. This chain joins TRBV7-2 and TRBJ1-3; 10 bases agree with TRBD1. V lost 3 bases, J lost 5 bases, and 10 bases stayed unmatched. Germline lookup yields CDR1 SGHTA and CDR2 FQGNSA. This CDR3 has 17 amino acids. The CDR3 DNA reads TGTGCCAGCAGCTTGGTAACCGGGACAGGGGACAGAAACACCATATATTTT. Translation: CASSLVTGTGDRNTIYF.

There are many counts of this clone. The rearrangement uses TRBV10-1 and TRBJ2-1, with 9 positions matching TRBD1. The germline gives CDR1 WNHNN, CDR2 SYGVQD (reference sequence). V shed 3 bases and J 13 bases; nucleotides not matched to a gene: 7. The length of the CDR3 is 13 residues. The CDR3 sequence: CASSEPGTGSQFF. CDR3 sequence (DNA): TGCGCCAGCAGTGAACCCGGGACAGGGTCTCAGTTCTTC.

This clone has a count of ten or more. CDR3 in amino acids: CASSYQTGEYQPQHF. CDR3 bases: TGTGCCAGCAGTTACCAGACAGGGGAATATCAGCCCCAGCATTTT. The rearrangement joins TRBV28 to TRBJ1-5, with 8 nucleotides matching TRBD1. The length of the CDR3 is 15 residues. Trimming removed 4 bases from V and 5 bases from J; junction bases left unmatched: 7. Germline lookup yields CDR1 MDHEN and CDR2 SYDVKM.

This clone was recorded many times. The same CDR3 also results from other DNA sequences found in this sample. The chain joins TRBV7-2 to TRBJ2-7; tentative D call: TRBD2 (6 bases). Germline loops: CDR1 SGHTA, CDR2 FQGNSA. CDR3 length equals 13 residues. V lost 3 bases to trimming and J lost 3 bases, with 9 bases between them. For the CDR3, the DNA is TGTGCCAGCAGCTTGGGGGGTGGCTACGAGCAGTACTTC. It codes for CASSLGGGYEQYF. Variable domain in full (rest from reference TRBV7-2 and TRBJ2-7): GAGVSQSPSNKVTEKGKDVELRCDPISGHTALYWYRQSLGQGLEFLIYFQGNSAPDKSGLPSDRFSAERTGGSVSTLTIQRTQQEDSAVYLCASSLGGGYEQYFGPGTRLTVT.

This clone was recorded at least ten times. The chain combines TRBV19 with TRBJ1-5; possible D gene TRBD1, 6 bases. CDR1 and CDR2 from the germline V gene are LNHDA and SQIVND (reference sequence). V was pared by 8 bases and J by 0 bases, with 14 bases between. The CDR3 is made up of 15 amino acids. The CDR3 bases are TGTGCCAGTGGTCGGACAGACCATAGCAATCAGCCCCAGCATTTT. Amino acid sequence: CASGRTDHSNQPQHF.

About this clone itself: This CDR3 is also generated by other DNA sequences in the sample. The chain links TRBV4-3 to TRBJ2-2; 7 bases match TRBD1. The CDR3 contains 16 residues. Germline V CDR1 and CDR2: LGHNA, YSLEER. Trimming at V came to 1 base and at J to 5 bases, leaving 7 bases not matched to a gene. CDR3 sequence reads: CASSQVKGAGTGELFF. CDR3 nucleotides: TGCGCCAGCAGCCAAGTAAAGGGGGCCGGGACCGGGGAGCTGTTTTTT.

Ten or more counts support this clone. Within the sample, other DNA sequences also encode this same CDR3. The rearrangement links TRBV24-1 to TRBJ2-5, with 14 bases that match TRBD2. Per the germline V gene, CDR1 is KGHDR and CDR2 is SFDVKD. After removal of 2 bases from V and 5 bases from J, the junction contained 12 bases not matched to a gene. The CDR3 sequence is 19 residues long. The CDR3 region has the DNA TGTGCCACCAGTGATTGGGGACTAGCGGGAGACGGTCCGGCGGAGACCCAGTACTTC. Translating it yields CATSDWGLAGDGPAETQYF.

This clone showed up many times. The rearrangement joins TRBV29-1 to TRBJ2-6; D might be TRBD2 (6 bases). V lost 1 base and J 4 bases, leaving 14 bases between the germline ends. Germline V gene data show CDR1 as SQVTM and CDR2 as ANQGSEA. This CDR3 comprises 16 residues. The CDR3 protein is CSVEGDPSAGANVLTF. CDR3 bases: TGCAGCGTTGAAGGGGACCCTAGCGCCGGGGCCAACGTCCTGACTTTC.

This clone came up many times. The chain carries TRBV28 and TRBJ1-5, with 9 bases lining up with TRBD1. V dropped 0 bases and J dropped 5; count of bases not matched to a gene: 5. Germline CDR1 MDHEN, CDR2 SYDVKM. The CDR3 spans 16 residues. The CDR3 loop reads CASSLWGTGQDQPQHF. Written as DNA, the CDR3 is TGTGCCAGCAGTTTATGGGGGACAGGGCAGGATCAGCCCCAGCATTTT.

This clone was counted at least ten times. Given a much more abundant clone one base away, this may be a read error. The CDR3 sequence: CASRRGKGNTGELFF. CDR3 nucleotides: TGTGCCAGCAGGCGGGGGAAGGGGAACACCGGGGAGCTGTTTTTT. The chain recombines TRBV2 with TRBJ2-2; TRBD2 aligns across 7 bases. Trimming cost V 6 bases and J 1 base; bases outside gene matches: 5. Germline CDR1 is SNHLY and CDR2 is FYNNEI. This CDR3 comprises 15 residues.

The CDR3 nucleotides are TGCGCCAGCAGCCTAGGGAGTGGAAGGGCGTTCTACGAGCAGTACGTC. Translated, it gives CASSLGSGRAFYEQYV. This sequence joins TRBV5-1 and TRBJ2-7, with D tentatively TRBD2 (5 bases). The CDR3 runs to 16 residues. Trimming pared 4 bases from V and 3 bases from J, leaving 20 bases between. Germline V gives CDR1 SGHRS, CDR2 YFSETQ.